This TCR beta chain was recovered during a study of beta chain features in type 1 diabetes. Turning to the study itself: Examination spanned approximately 110 million sorted cells from all samples.

V gave up 9 bases and J gave up 0 bases, with 13 bases separating them. The CDR3 is 14 residues long. Germline V CDR1 and CDR2: LNHDA, SQIVND (reference sequence). The investigators reverse transcribed all of the isolated RNA, so they sequenced expressed TCRB transcripts. Sequencing used immunoSEQ multiplex PCR; TCRdb keeps in-frame clones, though not all of them. The data show about 260,000 clones, over 65% seen once. The sequenced sample consisted of naive CD4+ T cells from blood. This receptor was identified in a man younger than 45 in good health. The chain carries TRBV19 and TRBJ2-3; D unresolved. The CDR3 sequence is CASRSTSSTDTQYF. CDR3 nucleotides: TGTGCCAGCCGGTCTACATCTAGCACAGATACGCAGTATTTT.